This T cell receptor beta chain was observed in a study of identical twins. This clonotype was seen more than once but under ten times. TCRdb recomputed calls from the 5' RACE reads with MiXCR, one row per CDR3 protein. The table shows 200,000 to 250,000 distinct CDR3 sequences, with 7.5% occurring only once. The V and J ends lost 5 bases and 1 base, in that order; junction bases with no gene match: 8. The germline V gene has CDR1 SGHRS and CDR2 YFSETQ. The CDR3 runs to 15 residues. This same sample was also taken into another study, of yellow fever vaccine responses in identical twins.

This clonotype originated in a woman under 30 in good health. Sequenced material: memory (CD45RO+) T cells sorted from blood. The chain combines TRBV5-1 with TRBJ2-5; 7 positions match TRBD1. The CDR3 region is CASSQQQGSQETQYF. The DNA for the CDR3 is TGCGCCAGCAGTCAACAACAGGGGAGCCAAGAGACCCAGTACTTC. The whole variable domain, filled in from reference TRBV5-1 and TRBJ2-5, reads KAGVTQTPRYLIKTRGQQVTLSCSPISGHRSVSWYQQTPGQGLQFLFEYFSETQRNKGNFPGRFSGRQFSNSRSEMNVSTLELGDSALYLCASSQQQGSQETQYFGPGTRLLVL.